Listed here is a single T cell receptor beta chain. The sample is drawn from a study of blood T cell repertoires in COVID-19. On the study more broadly: Donors in the United States, Italy and Spain gave samples during acute or convalescent COVID-19. Sources were T cells, B-cell-depleted T cells, or PBMCs; the material itself was cDNA or gDNA.

Trimming cost V 5 bases and J 4 bases; bases outside gene matches: 0. The CDR3 totals 13 residues. Data came from immunoSEQ multiplex PCR; TCRdb stores just in-frame clones and leaves some out. This table has about 97,000 clones, about 78% appearing once. This receptor was identified in a man in his sixties with active or convalescent COVID-19. The material sequenced was peripheral blood. This chain links TRBV12-3 or TRBV12-4 with TRBJ1-5; the match to TRBD1 covers 9 bases. The CDR3: CASSGTGNQPQHF. DNA of the CDR3: TGTGCCAGCAGTGGGACAGGGAATCAGCCCCAGCATTTT.